Listed below are T cell receptor beta chains from one sample, sequenced in a study of cytotoxic CD8 clonotypes in ibrutinib-treated CLL. TCRdb keeps only in-frame clones here, not all; method: immunoSEQ multiplex PCR. This sample has about 200,000 clones, with roughly 73% found just once. The specimen comprised PBMCs, sampled after 12 months of ibrutinib treatment. The receptor set was obtained from a human donor with chronic lymphocytic leukemia. Both conserved end residues are part of each CDR3. A D gene is named only where the DNA matches it firmly. Some rows have no size entry. The others give once, few or many, or a class for an expanded clone.

V gene	CDR3 length	J gene	D gene	clone size	CDR3 DNA	CDR3 protein
TRBV30	17	TRBJ1-2	TRBD1	.	TGTGCCTGGAGTGGTGGGTCAGGGGGCAGTGGGGACTATGGCTACACCTTC	CAWSGGSGGSGDYGYTF
TRBV7-9	13	TRBJ2-5	TRBD2	.	TGTGCCAGCAGGGCGGGAGGTGAGGAGACCCAGTACTTC	CASRAGGEETQYF
TRBV27	15	TRBJ1-2	.	.	TGTGCCAGCTCCCCTTTCCAGGGGAATAGCTATGGCTACACCTTC	CASSPFQGNSYGYTF
TRBV27	14	TRBJ2-3	TRBD1	.	TGTGCCAGCAGTTGGGCGACAGGGACAGATACGCAGTATTTT	CASSWATGTDTQYF
TRBV13	14	TRBJ2-7	.	.	TGTGCCAGCAGCTTAGGCAGGGCCAACTACGAGCAGTACTTC	CASSLGRANYEQYF
TRBV5-1	15	TRBJ1-4	TRBD1	.	TGCGCCAGCAGCTTACTACAGGGGAAGGGCGAAAAACTGTTTTTT	CASSLLQGKGEKLFF
TRBV5-5	13	TRBJ2-5	TRBD1	.	TGTGCCAGCACCCAGGGGGCTGAGGTGACCCAGTACTTC	CASTQGAEVTQYF
TRBV4-1	15	TRBJ1-4	TRBD1	.	TGCGCCAGCAGCTCCCGATCAGGGGGCGATGAAAAACTGTTTTTT	CASSSRSGGDEKLFF
TRBV4-1	14	TRBJ1-2	.	.	TGCGCCAGCAGCCAAAGTGGGGACCTCTATGGCTACACCTTC	CASSQSGDLYGYTF
TRBV9	14	TRBJ2-7	TRBD1	.	TGTGCCAGCAGCGCAGGGACAGGGACCTACGAGCAGTACTTC	CASSAGTGTYEQYF
TRBV28	16	TRBJ2-7	TRBD2	.	TGTGCCAGCAGTTCCGGGACTAGCGGCTCCTCCTACGAGCAGTACTTC	CASSSGTSGSSYEQYF
TRBV6-5	14	TRBJ1-2	.	.	TGTGCCAGCAGCCACCAGGGAGGAAATGCTGGCTACACCTTC	CASSHQGGNAGYTF
TRBV5-1	15	TRBJ1-6	.	.	TGCGCCAGCAGCTTGGCCTCAGGATTGGGGTCACCCCTCCACTTT	CASSLASGLGSPLHF
TRBV10-3	13	TRBJ2-7	TRBD2	few	TGTGCCATCAGTAGCGGGAGGGCTTACGAGCAGTACTTC	CAISSGRAYEQYF
TRBV5-1	14	TRBJ1-6	.	.	TGCGCCAGCAGCCTCGGGACGGAAAATTCACCCCTCCACTTT	CASSLGTENSPLHF
TRBV5-5	15	TRBJ1-2	TRBD1	.	TGTGCCAGCAGCTCAGGGGGGGCCCAAAGAGAACCCTACACCTTC	CASSSGGAQREPYTF
TRBV4-1	14	TRBJ1-1	.	.	TGCGCCAGCAGCCAAGAAGAATATCTTAGGGAAGCTTTCTTT	CASSQEEYLREAFF
TRBV27	13	TRBJ1-1	.	.	TGTGCCAGCTCCAGGTGGGGATACACTGAAGCTTTCTTT	CASSRWGYTEAFF
TRBV30	13	TRBJ1-2	TRBD1	.	TGTGCCAGAACAGGGGTCGGAGGCTATGGCTACACCTTC	CARTGVGGYGYTF
TRBV4-1	14	TRBJ1-4	.	once	TGCGCCAGCAGCCTAGGCCAGGGGAATGAAAAACTGTTTTTT	CASSLGQGNEKLFF
TRBV6-5	14	TRBJ1-5	.	.	TGTGCCAGCAGTTACGCACAGGGTTTCCAGCCCCAGCATTTT	CASSYAQGFQPQHF
TRBV18	16	TRBJ2-7	.	.	TGTGCCAGCTCACCGCCCCAGGGGTCGACCTCCTACGAGCAGTACTTC	CASSPPQGSTSYEQYF
TRBV2	13	TRBJ2-7	TRBD2	.	TGTGCCAGCAGGGTAGCGGGAGGAGGCGAGCAGTACTTC	CASRVAGGGEQYF
TRBV10-2	15	TRBJ1-5	.	.	TGCGCCAGCAGTGATAGTGGCAGGAGAGATCAGCCCCAGCATTTT	CASSDSGRRDQPQHF
TRBV28	13	TRBJ2-3	.	.	TGTGCCAGCTTTAGGACATTGTCAGATACGCAGTATTTT	CASFRTLSDTQYF
TRBV6-8	15	TRBJ1-5	TRBD1	.	TGTGCCAGCAGTTACGGGACAGGGGGCAGCCAGCCCCAGCATTTT	CASSYGTGGSQPQHF
TRBV6-1	13	TRBJ2-7	.	.	TGTGCCAGCAGTGGGGACGCCACCTACGAGCAGTACTTC	CASSGDATYEQYF
TRBV15	16	TRBJ2-3	TRBD1	.	TGTGCCACCAGCAAGGACAGGGGGTTTGGCACAGATACGCAGTATTTT	CATSKDRGFGTDTQYF
TRBV9	15	TRBJ2-3	TRBD2	.	TGTGCCAGCAGCTCCTCCGGGGGGGTCGCAGATACGCAGTATTTT	CASSSSGGVADTQYF
TRBV9	14	TRBJ1-5	.	few	TGTGCCAGCAACGCCTGGGGTGGGAATCAGCCCCAGCATTTT	CASNAWGGNQPQHF
TRBV9	12	TRBJ2-7	.	.	TGTGCCAGCAGCGTGGATAACTACGAGCAGTACTTC	CASSVDNYEQYF
TRBV6-5	13	TRBJ1-1	.	.	TGTGCCAGCAGTTACAAGATGGTCACTGAAGCTTTCTTT	CASSYKMVTEAFF
TRBV19	16	TRBJ2-7	TRBD2	once	TGTGCCAGTAGTATATTCGGGACTAGCGGGAGAAAGGATCAGTACTTC	CASSIFGTSGRKDQYF
TRBV5-1	14	TRBJ1-5	.	.	TGCGCCAGCAGCTCTGGGGATACCAATCAGCCCCAGCATTTT	CASSSGDTNQPQHF
TRBV18	16	TRBJ2-1	TRBD2	.	TGTGCCAGCTCACCCCCGGGACTAGCGGAGGCCAATGAGCAGTTCTTC	CASSPPGLAEANEQFF
TRBV6-6	14	TRBJ2-1	.	.	TGTGCCAGCAGTTACCAGGTCCCTTCCAATGAGCAGTTCTTC	CASSYQVPSNEQFF
TRBV7-9	15	TRBJ2-1	TRBD2	many	TGTGCCAGCAGCTTAGTGACTAGCGGGGCCCATGAGCAGTTCTTC	CASSLVTSGAHEQFF
TRBV10-1	15	TRBJ2-3	.	once	TGCGCCAGCAGTGAAGGGGGGAACAAGCCAGATACGCAGTATTTT	CASSEGGNKPDTQYF
TRBV7-2	12	TRBJ2-7	.	once	TGTGCCAGCAGCCGCCCCGGATACGAGCAGTACTTC	CASSRPGYEQYF
TRBV2	16	TRBJ1-5	.	.	TGTGCCAGCAACGCAGGGGCCCCGGGGGGCAATCAGCCCCAGCATTTT	CASNAGAPGGNQPQHF
TRBV7-8	15	TRBJ1-4	.	.	TGTGCCAGCAGCCCGGGGGCGGGTCAGTCTGAAAAACTGTTTTTT	CASSPGAGQSEKLFF
TRBV6-1	13	TRBJ1-5	.	.	TGTGCCAGCAGTGAGGTCGGCAATCAGCCCCAGCATTTT	CASSEVGNQPQHF